These 21 T cell receptor beta chains originate from one sample sequenced in a study of spatial heterogeneity in lung cancer (dated by TCRdb to 2018 to 2020). Library prep was done by 5' RACE. The listed sequencing device is NextSeq 500. TCRdb reanalyzed the raw reads on its own, using fastp at Q25 for trimming and MiXCR for clone calling, and kept in-frame beta chains. Rows with one shared CDR3 protein collapse into an entry with the most common genes and DNA. In all, the sample holds about 30,000 distinct CDR3 sequences, and approximately 8.1% of those were seen once. Together, the top ten hold about 36% of the sample. Sample time point, as interpreted from the label and publication: sample taken at primary tumor resection. Whole RNA extracted from tumor and nontumor lung tissue, or from cryopreserved PBMC samples, was used for TCR sequencing without cell sorting. Sequencing was performed on PBMCs, taken at surgery. These TCRs come from a female donor with early-stage non-small cell lung cancer.

This clonotype was recorded at least ten times. This chain joins TRBV29-1 and TRBJ2-1; D gene ambiguous. Germline V CDR1 and CDR2: SQVTM, ANQGSEA. The V end lost 5 bases, the J end lost 6 bases, and 8 bases lay between the germline ends. CDR3 length: 11 residues. The chain's CDR3 is CSVREVNEQFF. In nucleotides, the CDR3 is TGCAGCGTTCGTGAAGTCAATGAGCAGTTCTTC.

This clonotype occurred a few times. CDR3 in DNA: TGCAGTGCTAGAGGCGCTCCCGGTACCCAGCATTTT. It encodes CSARGAPGTQHF. This rearrangement joins TRBV20-1 to TRBJ1-5; D gene unclear. The CDR3 has 12 amino acids. V lost 1 base and J 11 bases, leaving 12 bases between the germline ends. Looked up from germline, CDR1 is DFQATT and CDR2 is SNEGSKA (reference sequence).

This clonotype was seen many times. This rearrangement joins TRBV7-9 to TRBJ2-5; a possible D gene is TRBD1 (6 bases). Germline V gene lookup returns CDR1 SEHNR and CDR2 FQNEAQ (reference sequence). V dropped 1 base and J dropped 5 bases, with 14 bases sitting between them. This CDR3 region has 15 residues. CDR3 region: CASSLVGQPPETQYF. The CDR3, as DNA: TGTGCCAGCAGCTTAGTAGGACAGCCACCCGAGACCCAGTACTTC.

This clonotype has ten or more counts. The V and J genes are TRBV3-1 and TRBJ2-1, with 7 bases that match TRBD1. The junction had 5 bases not matched to a gene; V was cut back by 4 bases and J by 5 bases. The CDR3 runs 14 residues. Germline lookup yields CDR1 LGHDT and CDR2 YNNKEL (reference sequence). In nucleotides, the CDR3 is TGTGCCAGCAGCCCCGGACAGGTGGACAATGAGCAGTTCTTC. Amino acids: CASSPGQVDNEQFF.

This clonotype was detected only a few times. CDR3 DNA sequence: TGTGCCAGCAGTTTGTGGGACTTAGGGGAATCAGATACGCAGTATTTT. This gives the protein CASSLWDLGESDTQYF. This chain connects TRBV28 to TRBJ2-3, with D perhaps TRBD2 (6 bases). Looked up from germline, CDR1 is MDHEN and CDR2 is SYDVKM. CDR3 length: 16 amino acids. V lost 3 bases and J lost 4, with 17 bases in between.

This clonotype was seen repeatedly, ten times or more. V usage is TRBV10-2 and J usage is TRBJ1-2; weak D call: TRBD1 (6 bases). CDR1 WSHSY and CDR2 SAAADI come from the germline V gene. V lost 0 bases and J lost 2, with 7 bases in between. The length of the CDR3 is 14 residues. The CDR3 coding sequence is TGCGCCAGCAGTGAGTCAGACAGGAACTATGGCTACACCTTC. This translates into CASSESDRNYGYTF.

This clonotype has at least ten counts. This chain uses TRBV7-3 with TRBJ1-2; 10 bases are shared with TRBD1. Germline V lookup: CDR1 SGHTA, CDR2 FQGTGA. The V and J ends lost 5 bases and 4 bases, in that order; junction bases with no gene match: 7. This CDR3 spans 15 amino acids. The CDR3 sequence is CASSVGTGAIYGYTF. DNA of the CDR3: TGTGCCAGCAGCGTAGGGACAGGGGCGATCTATGGCTACACCTTC. Full variable domain (outside the CDR3, taken from reference TRBV7-3 and TRBJ1-2): GAGVSQTPSNKVTEKGKYVELRCDPISGHTALYWYRQSLGQGPEFLIYFQGTGAADDSGLPNDRFFAVRPEGSVSTLKIQRTERGDSAVYLCASSVGTGAIYGYTFGSGTRLTVV.

This chain uses TRBV5-5 with TRBJ2-7, with D possibly matching TRBD1 (6 bases). Germline V lookup: CDR1 SGHKS, CDR2 YYEKEE (reference sequence). The ends were cut back, 6 bases at V and 3 bases at J, with 16 bases in the middle. CDR3 size: 14 residues. CDR3 DNA sequence: TGTGCCAGCAACAAACCGGGACACATCTACGAGCAGTACTTC. Its protein is CASNKPGHIYEQYF.

This clonotype was seen more than once but under ten times. The chain employs TRBV18 and TRBJ2-7, with 12 positions matching TRBD1. Per the germline V gene, CDR1 is KGHSH and CDR2 is LQKENI. V was pared by 3 bases and J by 4 bases, with 7 bases of the junction left unmatched. The length of the CDR3 is 16 residues. In nucleotides, the CDR3 is TGTGCCAGCTCACCCGCGGGACAGGGGGCGACTTACGAGCAGTACGTC. It codes for CASSPAGQGATYEQYV.

This clonotype was counted ten times or more. This rearrangement joins TRBV10-3 to TRBJ1-5; D call uncertain. This CDR3 is built from 14 residues. Trimming shortened V by 3 bases and J by 4 bases, and 10 bases separated the two germline ends. Per germline, CDR1 ENHRY and CDR2 SYGVKD. Here the CDR3 DNA reads TGTGCCATCAGTGATGAGTCTGAAAATCAGCCCCAGCATTTT. Encoded protein: CAISDESENQPQHF.

This clonotype was seen at least ten times. The V and J genes are TRBV18 and TRBJ2-2; tentative D call: TRBD1 (6 bases). This CDR3 has 17 residues. V dropped 6 bases and J dropped 5 bases, with 22 bases sitting between them. The germline V gene has CDR1 KGHSH and CDR2 LQKENI. The CDR3 coding sequence is TGTGCCAGCTCTCGACAGGTCCCTAGCCTATGGACCGGGGAGCTGTTTTTT. As protein: CASSRQVPSLWTGELFF.

The table lists this clonotype with many counts. The V call is TRBV7-2, the J call TRBJ1-5; 8 bases align to TRBD1. Germline CDR1 is SGHTA and CDR2 is FQGNSA. This CDR3 is 18 amino acids long. The V segment lost 1 base and the J segment 2 bases; nucleotides outside the gene matches: 10. CDR3 sequence reads: CASSLVAGTGGGNQPQHF. CDR3 coding DNA: TGTGCCAGCAGCTTAGTAGCCGGGACAGGTGGAGGCAATCAGCCCCAGCATTTT.

The CDR3 is CASSYLGPNVLTF. Here the CDR3 DNA reads TGTGCCAGCAGTTACTTGGGACCAAACGTCCTGACTTTC. The chain recombines TRBV6-2 or TRBV6-3 with TRBJ2-6; tentatively, D is TRBD1 or TRBD2 (5 bases each). The CDR3 covers 13 residues. In germline, CDR1 is MNHEY, CDR2 SVGEGT. V was cut by 1 base and J by 10 bases, with 8 bases left in between.

This clonotype has ten or more counts. V is TRBV30 and J is TRBJ1-5, with 7 bases that match TRBD1. Germline CDR1 and CDR2: GTSNPN and SVGIG (reference sequence). The V gene end was trimmed by 2 bases and the J gene end by 6 bases; junction bases not matched to a gene: 13. The CDR3 covers 16 residues. The CDR3 sequence: CAWSRPRQGDGQPQHF. The DNA of the CDR3 is TGTGCCTGGAGTCGACCCCGACAGGGCGACGGTCAGCCCCAGCATTTT.

This clonotype was found a few times. V is TRBV28 and J is TRBJ2-1, with D tentatively TRBD2 (7 bases). With 4 bases removed from V and 5 bases from J, the gap between germline ends came to 21 bases. This CDR3 is built from 17 residues. Germline CDR1 MDHEN, CDR2 SYDVKM. The CDR3 reads CASSSPKGGLPNNEQFF. DNA for the CDR3: TGTGCCAGCAGTTCCCCAAAGGGGGGACTACCAAACAATGAGCAGTTCTTC.

The V and J genes are TRBV4-1 and TRBJ2-3; D is unresolved. The V end lost 4 bases, the J end lost 2 bases, and 10 bases lay between the germline ends. The CDR3 is 14 amino acids. Germline CDR1 is MGHRA and CDR2 is YSYEKL. The CDR3 loop reads CASSPDGPTDTQYF. The DNA of the CDR3 is TGCGCCAGCAGCCCGGATGGGCCCACAGATACGCAGTATTTT.

This clonotype showed up just a few times. V gene TRBV6-2 or TRBV6-3 combines with J gene TRBJ2-1; 10 bases line up with TRBD2. CDR3 length equals 20 residues. Germline CDR1 MNHEY, CDR2 SVGEGT. V was clipped by 1 base and J by 0 bases; unmatched bases: 12. CDR3: CASSYYPGTSASSSYNEQFF. The CDR3, as DNA: TGTGCCAGCAGTTACTACCCCGGGACTAGCGCGAGTAGCTCCTACAATGAGCAGTTCTTC.

This clonotype has ten or more counts. The CDR3 sequence is CASSEHRGPASATQYF. CDR3 in DNA: TGTGCCAGCAGCGAACACAGGGGCCCAGCCTCCGCTACGCAGTATTTT. V and J are TRBV7-8 and TRBJ2-3; 7 positions match TRBD1. CDR1 and CDR2 (germline): SGHVS, FQNEAQ. The CDR3 totals 16 residues. V trimming: 5 bases; J trimming: 8 bases; junction bases outside the gene matches: 16.

This clonotype was picked up a small number of times. The genes are TRBV24-1 and TRBJ2-1, with D perhaps matching TRBD1 or TRBD2 (6 bases each). V gave up 9 bases and J gave up 2 bases, with 16 bases separating them. This CDR3 comprises 15 residues. Germline loops: CDR1 KGHDR, CDR2 SFDVKD. CDR3 sequence: CATGGGPNAYNEQFF. In DNA form, the CDR3 reads TGTGCCACCGGAGGGGGTCCGAACGCCTACAATGAGCAGTTCTTC.

In this sample, this clonotype turned up many times. The chain joins TRBV29-1 to TRBJ2-5; 9 bases line up with TRBD2. Unmatched junction bases numbered 2, after V lost 5 bases and J lost 1 base. The CDR3 runs 13 residues. CDR1 SQVTM and CDR2 ANQGSEA come from the germline V gene. The CDR3 DNA reads as TGCAGCGTTCTAGCGGGGCCCCAAGAGACCCAGTACTTC. Translating gives CSVLAGPQETQYF.

This clonotype was seen at least ten times. V gene TRBV2 combines with J gene TRBJ1-5; D not resolved. The V gene's germline CDR1 is SNHLY and CDR2 FYNNEI. Trimming removed 7 bases at V and 2 bases at J, with 12 bases between. The CDR3 extends over 14 amino acids. The CDR3 DNA follows: TGTGCCAGCACGGGCGCAGGCGGCAATCAGCCCCAGCATTTT. The encoded protein is CASTGAGGNQPQHF.